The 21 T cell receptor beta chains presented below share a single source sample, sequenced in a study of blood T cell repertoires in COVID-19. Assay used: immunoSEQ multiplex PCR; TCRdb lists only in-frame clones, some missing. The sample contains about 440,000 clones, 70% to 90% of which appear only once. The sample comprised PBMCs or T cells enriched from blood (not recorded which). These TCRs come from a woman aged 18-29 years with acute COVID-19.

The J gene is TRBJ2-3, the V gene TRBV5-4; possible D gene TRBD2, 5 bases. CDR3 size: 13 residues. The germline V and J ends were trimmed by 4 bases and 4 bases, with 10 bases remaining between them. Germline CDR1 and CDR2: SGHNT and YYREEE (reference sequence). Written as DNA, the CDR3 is TGTGCCAGCAGCCCGGCGGGTCCAGATACGCAGTATTTT. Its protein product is CASSPAGPDTQYF.

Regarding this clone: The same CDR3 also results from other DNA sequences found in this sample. CDR3 sequence: CASSLVGANTEAFF. The CDR3 coding sequence is TGCGCCAGCAGCTTGGTGGGGGCGAACACTGAAGCTTTCTTT. The chain employs TRBV5-1 and TRBJ1-1, with TRBD1 as a possible D gene (6 bases). The CDR3 sequence is 14 residues long. The germline gives CDR1 SGHRS, CDR2 YFSETQ. V lost 0 bases and J lost 1, with 7 bases in between.

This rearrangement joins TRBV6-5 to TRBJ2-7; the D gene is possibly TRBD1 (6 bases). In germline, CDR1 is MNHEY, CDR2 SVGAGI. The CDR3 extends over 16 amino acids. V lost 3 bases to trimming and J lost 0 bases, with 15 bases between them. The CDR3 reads CASSYEGTRNSYEQYF. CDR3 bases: TGTGCCAGCAGTTATGAAGGGACAAGGAACTCCTACGAGCAGTACTTC.

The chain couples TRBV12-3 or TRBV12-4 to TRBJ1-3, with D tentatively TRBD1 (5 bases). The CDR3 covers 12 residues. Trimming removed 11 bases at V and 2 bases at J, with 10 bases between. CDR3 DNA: TGTGCCGGAGGAGGGGCTGGAAACACCATATATTTT. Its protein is CAGGGAGNTIYF.

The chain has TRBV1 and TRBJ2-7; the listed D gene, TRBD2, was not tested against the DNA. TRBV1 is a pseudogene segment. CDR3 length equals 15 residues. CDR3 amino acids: CTSSLEAGDPYEQYF. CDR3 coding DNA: TGCACCAGCAGCCTAGAGGCGGGGGACCCATACGAGCAGTACTTC.

The CDR3 spells CSVAAAGSDTQYF. For the CDR3, the DNA is TGCAGCGTTGCAGCCGCAGGGTCAGATACGCAGTATTTT. The chain recombines TRBV29-1 with TRBJ2-3, with D maybe TRBD1 (5 bases). Trimming pared 4 bases from V and 4 bases from J, leaving 12 bases between. The CDR3 spans 13 residues. Germline V lookup: CDR1 SQVTM, CDR2 ANQGSEA.

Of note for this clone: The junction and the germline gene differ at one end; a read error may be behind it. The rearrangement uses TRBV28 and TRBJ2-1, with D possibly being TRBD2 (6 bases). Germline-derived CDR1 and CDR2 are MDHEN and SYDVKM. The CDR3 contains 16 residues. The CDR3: CASSLSSASSYNEQFF. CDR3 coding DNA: TGTGCCAGCAGCTTATCTAGCGCGAGCTCCTACAATGAGCAGTTCTTC. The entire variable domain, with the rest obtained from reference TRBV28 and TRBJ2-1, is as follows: DVKVTQSSRYLVKRTGEKVFLECVQDMDHENMFWYRQDPGLGLRLIYFSYDVKMKEKGDIPEGYSVSREKKERFSLILESASTNQTSMYLCASSLSSASSYNEQFFGPGTRLTVL.

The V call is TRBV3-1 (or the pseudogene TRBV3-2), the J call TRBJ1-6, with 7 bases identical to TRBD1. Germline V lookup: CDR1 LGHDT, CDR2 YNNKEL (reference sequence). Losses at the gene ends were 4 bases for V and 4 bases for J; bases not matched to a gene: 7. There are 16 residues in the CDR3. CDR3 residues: CASSPPGQLYNSPLHF. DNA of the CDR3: TGTGCCAGCAGCCCTCCGGGACAGCTGTATAATTCACCCCTCCACTTT.

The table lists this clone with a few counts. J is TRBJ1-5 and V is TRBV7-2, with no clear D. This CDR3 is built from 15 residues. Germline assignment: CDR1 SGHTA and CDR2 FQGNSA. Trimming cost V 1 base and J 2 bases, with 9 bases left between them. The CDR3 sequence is CASSLEAGRNQPQHF. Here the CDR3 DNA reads TGTGCCAGCAGCTTAGAGGCAGGTCGCAATCAGCCCCAGCATTTT.

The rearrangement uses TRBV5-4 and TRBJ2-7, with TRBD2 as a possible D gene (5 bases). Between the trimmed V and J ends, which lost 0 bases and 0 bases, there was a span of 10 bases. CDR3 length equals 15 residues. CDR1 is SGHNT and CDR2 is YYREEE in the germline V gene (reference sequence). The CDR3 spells CASSLGELSSYEQYF. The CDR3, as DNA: TGTGCCAGCAGCTTGGGGGAGCTAAGCTCCTACGAGCAGTACTTC.

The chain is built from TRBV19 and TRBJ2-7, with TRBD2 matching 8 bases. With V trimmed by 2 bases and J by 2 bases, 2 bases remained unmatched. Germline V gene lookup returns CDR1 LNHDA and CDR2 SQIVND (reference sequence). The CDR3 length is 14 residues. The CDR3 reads CASSITSGTYEQYF. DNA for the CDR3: TGTGCCAGTAGTATAACTAGCGGCACCTACGAGCAGTACTTC.

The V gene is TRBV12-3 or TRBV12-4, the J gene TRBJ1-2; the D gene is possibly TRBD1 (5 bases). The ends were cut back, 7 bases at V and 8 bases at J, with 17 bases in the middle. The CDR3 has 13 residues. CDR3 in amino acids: CASTLGGVQGYTF. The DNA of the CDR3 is TGTGCCAGCACCCTGGGGGGGGTACAAGGCTACACCTTC.

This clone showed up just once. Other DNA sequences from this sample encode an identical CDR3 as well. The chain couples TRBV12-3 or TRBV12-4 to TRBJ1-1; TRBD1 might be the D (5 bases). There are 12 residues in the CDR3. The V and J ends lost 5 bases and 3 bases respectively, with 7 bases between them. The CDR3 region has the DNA TGTGCCAGCAGTCCGACAGACACTGAAGCTTTCTTT. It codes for CASSPTDTEAFF.

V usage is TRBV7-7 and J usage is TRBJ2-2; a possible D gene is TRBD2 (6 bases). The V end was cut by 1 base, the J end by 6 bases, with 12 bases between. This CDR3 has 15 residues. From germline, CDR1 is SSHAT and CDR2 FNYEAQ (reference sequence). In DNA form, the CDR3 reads TGTGCCAGCAGCTTAGGTAATTCGGGGGCCGGGGAGCTGTTTTTT. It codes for CASSLGNSGAGELFF.

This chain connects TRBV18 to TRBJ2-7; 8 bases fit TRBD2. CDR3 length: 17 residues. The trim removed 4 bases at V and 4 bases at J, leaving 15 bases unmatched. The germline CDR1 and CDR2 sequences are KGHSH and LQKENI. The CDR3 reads CASSRYSPGTSGYEQYF. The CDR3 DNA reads TGTGCCAGCTCACGTTATTCGCCCGGGACTAGTGGGTACGAGCAGTACTTC.

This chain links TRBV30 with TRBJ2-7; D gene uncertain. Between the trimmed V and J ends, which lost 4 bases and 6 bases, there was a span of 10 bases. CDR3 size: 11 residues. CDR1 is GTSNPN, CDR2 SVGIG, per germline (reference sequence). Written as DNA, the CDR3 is TGTGCCTGGAAGGTAGCCCGCGAGCAGTACTTC. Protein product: CAWKVAREQYF.

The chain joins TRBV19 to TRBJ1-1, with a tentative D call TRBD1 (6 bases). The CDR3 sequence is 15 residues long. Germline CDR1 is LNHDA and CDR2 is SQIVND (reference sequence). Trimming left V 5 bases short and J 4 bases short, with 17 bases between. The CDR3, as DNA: TGTGCCAGTAGTCAGGGGCAGGGGCGGGCCACTGAAGCTTTCTTT. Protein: CASSQGQGRATEAFF.

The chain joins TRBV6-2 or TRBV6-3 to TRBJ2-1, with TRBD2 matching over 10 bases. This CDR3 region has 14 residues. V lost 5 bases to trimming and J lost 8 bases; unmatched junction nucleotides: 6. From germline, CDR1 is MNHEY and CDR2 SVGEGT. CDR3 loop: CASSPLAGLDEQFF. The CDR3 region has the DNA TGTGCCAGCAGTCCACTAGCGGGACTCGATGAGCAGTTCTTC.

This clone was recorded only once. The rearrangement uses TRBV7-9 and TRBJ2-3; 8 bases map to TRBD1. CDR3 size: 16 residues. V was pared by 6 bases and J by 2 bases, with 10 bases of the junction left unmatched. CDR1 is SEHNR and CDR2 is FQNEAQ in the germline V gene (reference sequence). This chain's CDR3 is CASRTSGTGDTDTQYF. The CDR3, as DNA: TGTGCCAGCAGAACTTCCGGGACAGGCGACACAGATACGCAGTATTTT.

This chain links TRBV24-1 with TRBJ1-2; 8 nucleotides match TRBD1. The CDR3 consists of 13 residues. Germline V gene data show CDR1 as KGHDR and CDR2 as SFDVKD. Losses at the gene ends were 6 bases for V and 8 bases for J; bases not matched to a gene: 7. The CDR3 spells CATSTGQGYGYTF. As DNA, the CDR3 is TGTGCCACCAGTACCGGACAGGGTTACGGCTACACCTTC.

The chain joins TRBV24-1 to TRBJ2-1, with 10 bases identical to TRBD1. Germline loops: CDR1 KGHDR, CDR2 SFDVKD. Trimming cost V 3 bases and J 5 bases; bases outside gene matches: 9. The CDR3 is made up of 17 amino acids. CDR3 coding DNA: TGTGCCACCAGTGATCAGTCCGGGACAGGGGCGGACAATGAGCAGTTCTTC. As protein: CATSDQSGTGADNEQFF.